The next 2 T cell receptor beta chains were all read from a single sample in a study of blood T cell repertoires in COVID-19. Repertoires were generated with immunoSEQ multiplex PCR, while TCRdb's copy carries only in-frame clones and drops some. The sample contains 170,000 or so clones, approximately 85% of which appear only once. Specimen: PBMCs or T cells enriched from blood (not recorded which). Receptors originate from a man between 35 and 55 years old who had recovered from COVID-19.

The genes are TRBV10-3 and TRBJ1-2, with 12 bases that match TRBD1. CDR1 is ENHRY and CDR2 is SYGVKD in the germline V gene. CDR3 length equals 14 residues. With V trimmed by 8 bases and J by 4 bases, 5 bases remained unmatched. The CDR3 bases are TGTGCCATCCTGGGACAGGGGGCTTCCTATGGCTACACCTTC. Protein product: CAILGQGASYGYTF.

This sequence joins TRBV12-5 and TRBJ1-1; the D gene is possibly TRBD1 (5 bases). CDR3 size: 13 residues. CDR1 is LGHNT and CDR2 is FRNRAP in the germline V gene. V was trimmed by 3 bases and J by 4 bases, leaving 9 bases between them. CDR3: CASGLGVGTEAFF. The CDR3 nucleotides are TGTGCTAGTGGTTTAGGGGTGGGCACTGAAGCTTTCTTT. The entire variable domain, with the rest obtained from reference TRBV12-5 and TRBJ1-1, is as follows: DARVTQTPRHKVTEMGQEVTMRCQPILGHNTVFWYRQTMMQGLELLAYFRNRAPLDDSGMPKDRFSAEMPDATLATLKIQPSEPRDSAVYFCASGLGVGTEAFFGQGTRLTVV.